The entry that follows covers one T cell receptor (beta chain) sequence. The junction differs from germline at one of its ends, possibly a read error. Measured with immunoSEQ multiplex PCR; TCRdb has only the in-frame clones, and not every one. This table holds around 87,000 clones, about 80% found once. The sample is drawn from a study of blood T cell repertoires in COVID-19. Background on the study: Acute and convalescent COVID-19 specimens originated in the United States, Italy and Spain.

Germline CDR1 reads SNHLY; CDR2 reads FYNNEI. This CDR3 has 13 residues. The V call is TRBV2, the J call TRBJ1-1; a weak D match, TRBD1 (6 bases). The sequencing input was peripheral blood. This TCR was sampled from a human donor in a cohort sampled during active COVID-19. Here the CDR3 reads CASSGQALAGGGF. For the CDR3, the DNA is TGTGCCAGCAGTGGACAGGCGCTGGCGGGAGGGGGTTTT.